In this sample, the clone carrying this T cell receptor beta chain turned up many times. It was RNA transcripts that yielded the amplified TCR beta CDR3 regions. The TCR CDR3 first-round RT-PCR relied on the HTBI primer set. MiXCR was run by TCRdb on the multiplex PCR reads, yielding one entry per CDR3 protein. This sample carries 300,000 to 400,000 distinct CDR3 sequences, 21% of them seen once, and the ten largest clones take about 50%. The sample comes from a study of T cells in Graves' hyperthyroidism and ophthalmopathy. After removal of 4 bases from V and 0 bases from J, the junction contained 7 bases not matched to a gene. Looked up from germline, CDR1 is MNHNS and CDR2 is SASEGT. This CDR3 is 19 amino acids long.

Sample: blood. This TCR was recovered from a woman aged 45-65 years with Graves' hyperthyroidism. This sequence joins TRBV6-1 and TRBJ2-2; 14 nucleotides agree with TRBD2. The CDR3: CASSGTSGGPFANTGELFF. The CDR3 nucleotides read TGTGCCAGCAGTGGGACTAGCGGGGGGCCTTTCGCGAACACCGGGGAGCTGTTTTTT.